This record looks at one T cell receptor (beta chain) sequence and its context. The data were taken from a study of T cell clonotyping in hematopoietic cell transplantation. This CDR3 has 18 residues. Trimming took off 2 bases at V and 7 bases at J, with 25 bases between the two ends. CDR1 and CDR2 from the germline V gene are SGHNT and YYREEE (reference sequence). Assay used: immunoSEQ multiplex PCR; TCRdb lists only in-frame clones, some missing. This table holds more than 55,000 clones, about 93% found once. This sequence joins TRBV5-4 and TRBJ1-3; D might be TRBD1 (5 bases). Sequenced: peripheral blood mononuclear cells. The sequence was obtained from a man aged 45-65 years in good health. Some clones in this sample may be carry-over from other donors' samples. The CDR3 reads CASSFGGWGTGVGNTIYF. The CDR3 nucleotides read TGTGCCAGCAGCTTTGGGGGATGGGGGACCGGGGTTGGCAACACCATATATTTT.